This is a list of T cell receptor beta chains from one sample in a study of early stage breast cancer tumors. The assay was immunoSEQ multiplex PCR, and TCRdb's table has in-frame clones only and misses some. The sample consists of about 4,800 clones, 61% of them appearing once. Sequencing input: breast tumor tissue. These receptors all come from a person between 50 and 60 years old with breast cancer. Both conserved end residues are part of each CDR3. The D gene is left open where the match is weak. Expanded clones are given a class, and other clones once, few, many or no size at all.

V | D | size | CDR3
TRBV7-9 | NA | NA | CASSLAGPSEQYF
TRBV23-1 | TRBD2 | once | CASSQSASGRPSGNEQFF
TRBV7-8 | TRBD2 | NA | CASSPPRGGVVNEQFF
TRBV18 | NA | NA | CASSPPTGRNYGYTF
TRBV7-8 | TRBD1 | NA | CASSLTGTGEAFF
TRBV9 | TRBD1 | NA | CASSVEAPGQEELFF
TRBV5-4 | TRBD1 | NA | CASSFAGGSGNTIYF
TRBV27 | TRBD1 | NA | CASSFRIDREAFF
TRBV19 | TRBD1 | once | CASSIGGGAGTEAFF
TRBV10-2 | TRBD1 | NA | CASSWDRGDGYTF
TRBV11-1 | NA | NA | CASSPSRVVNEQFF
TRBV7-9 | NA | NA | CASSLQGQGNTEAFF
TRBV2 | TRBD2 | NA | CASGVASGRPYEQYF
TRBV4-3 | NA | NA | CASSQDRADANYGYTF
TRBV29-1 | NA | NA | CSVLQQRLLAKNIQYF
TRBV27 | TRBD1 | large | CATQGGEDYGYTF
TRBV27 | NA | NA | CASSSRRTNEKLFF
TRBV5-1 | TRBD1 | NA | CASSLESGGFEEQFF
TRBV6-5 | TRBD2 | few | CASSPSGSYNEQFF
TRBV19 | NA | NA | CASILTVNTEAFF
TRBV7-9 | NA | NA | CASSSKETQYF
TRBV9 | TRBD1 | medium-sized | CASSPRQGQDSPLHF
TRBV18 | NA | few | CASSPGDRDYSTF
TRBV19 | TRBD1 | NA | CASSMSSGTATNQPQHF
TRBV2 | TRBD2 | NA | CASSGGRGVNTGELFF
TRBV9 | NA | few | CASSVVAGAGNTIYF
TRBV6-6 | NA | few | CASSYGEETQYF
TRBV14 | NA | NA | CASSHRGARTETQYF
TRBV4-3 | TRBD2 | few | CASSHQLAGGSTDTQYF
TRBV4-3 | NA | few | CASSQDLAGAHQETQYF
TRBV4-1 | TRBD2 | NA | CASSYTTSGYNEQFF
TRBV11-2 | NA | NA | CASSYGTTYGYTF
TRBV19 | TRBD1 | NA | CASSIGGTGGATEAFF